The 28 T cell receptor beta chains below come from one sample, sequenced in a study of blood T cell repertoires in COVID-19. Data came from immunoSEQ multiplex PCR; TCRdb stores just in-frame clones and leaves some out. The sample records 150,000 to 200,000 clones, about 86% being singletons. The source material was peripheral blood. The source is a man in his sixties with acute or convalescent COVID-19.

This chain uses TRBV6-5 with TRBJ2-3, with a tentative D call TRBD1 (5 bases). The length of the CDR3 is 13 residues. Trimming shortened V by 5 bases and J by 6 bases, and 12 bases separated the two germline ends. The germline CDR1 and CDR2 sequences are MNHEY and SVGAGI. The CDR3, as DNA: TGTGCCAGCAGTCCTTACAGGCGGGATACGCAGTATTTT. Translating it yields CASSPYRRDTQYF.

The CDR3 protein is CASSLGWASGRANTGELFF. For the CDR3, the DNA is TGTGCCAGCAGTTTAGGTTGGGCTAGCGGGAGGGCCAACACCGGGGAGCTGTTTTTT. The rearrangement uses TRBV28 and TRBJ2-2; 12 nucleotides line up with TRBD2. The V segment lost 2 bases and the J segment 2 bases; nucleotides outside the gene matches: 9. Per germline, CDR1 MDHEN and CDR2 SYDVKM. This CDR3 is built from 19 residues. The full variable domain, rest sourced from reference TRBV28 and TRBJ2-2, is DVKVTQSSRYLVKRTGEKVFLECVQDMDHENMFWYRQDPGLGLRLIYFSYDVKMKEKGDIPEGYSVSREKKERFSLILESASTNQTSMYLCASSLGWASGRANTGELFFGEGSRLTVL.

The chain carries TRBV27 and TRBJ2-2; the match to TRBD2 covers 7 bases. The CDR3 covers 15 residues. Germline V gene data show CDR1 as MNHEY and CDR2 as SMNVEV (reference sequence). The V segment lost 5 bases and the J segment 4 bases; nucleotides outside the gene matches: 7. DNA for the CDR3: TGTGCCAGCAGTCCGGGGAGGGTAGGCACCGGGGAGCTGTTTTTT. As protein: CASSPGRVGTGELFF.

This chain uses TRBV5-1 with TRBJ2-7; the match to TRBD2 covers 8 bases. Per germline, CDR1 SGHRS and CDR2 YFSETQ. CDR3 length equals 16 residues. V trimming: 2 bases; J trimming: 0 bases; junction bases outside the gene matches: 7. The CDR3 protein is CASSFSAGLGSYEQYF. CDR3 nucleotide sequence: TGCGCCAGCAGCTTCTCCGCGGGACTAGGCTCCTACGAGCAGTACTTC.

This rearrangement joins TRBV6-4 to TRBJ1-5; D unresolved. The germline gives CDR1 MRHNA, CDR2 SNTAGT. V was clipped by 6 bases and J by 0 bases, with 9 bases between them. This CDR3 is 14 amino acids long. The CDR3 loop reads CASRPIYSNQPQHF. The DNA for the CDR3 is TGTGCCAGCAGGCCTATTTATAGCAATCAGCCCCAGCATTTT.

The rearrangement joins TRBV2 to TRBJ2-5; no clear D. The germline gives CDR1 SNHLY, CDR2 FYNNEI. This CDR3 spans 12 amino acids. V lost 10 bases to trimming and J lost 3 bases, with 12 bases between them. CDR3 DNA sequence: TGTGCCACCCGGGTCTGGGAAGAGACCCAGTACTTC. The encoded protein is CATRVWEETQYF.

This chain joins TRBV4-1 and TRBJ1-4; TRBD1 matches 7 bases. V lost 4 bases to trimming and J lost 7 bases; unmatched junction nucleotides: 3. Germline V gives CDR1 MGHRA, CDR2 YSYEKL. The CDR3 covers 13 residues. In nucleotides, the CDR3 is TGCGCCAGCAGCCGACAGGGAGTTGAAAAACTGTTTTTT. Its translation is CASSRQGVEKLFF.

The V and J genes are TRBV19 and TRBJ2-2; no firm D call. CDR3 length: 14 amino acids. Trimming removed 3 bases from V and 1 base from J, with 6 bases in between. CDR1 is LNHDA, CDR2 SQIVND, per germline (reference sequence). CDR3 nucleotides: TGTGCCAGTAGTATCGACTGGAACACCGGGGAGCTGTTTTTT. Protein sequence: CASSIDWNTGELFF.

This clone was counted between two and nine times. The chain uses TRBV5-4 and TRBJ1-5, with TRBD1 identical over 11 bases. J lost 1 base, V lost 6 bases, and 9 bases had no gene match. Germline-derived CDR1 and CDR2 are SGHNT and YYREEE (reference sequence). The CDR3 has 17 amino acids. The CDR3 DNA reads as TGTGCCAGCAACACATACGGGACAGGGGGGAGCAATCAGCCCCAGCATTTT. Translating it yields CASNTYGTGGSNQPQHF.

This chain connects TRBV5-8 to TRBJ1-1; unclear D gene. This CDR3 region has 13 residues. Germline V gene lookup returns CDR1 SGHTS and CDR2 YDEGEE. V lost 2 bases, J lost 1 base, and 6 bases lay in between. In DNA, the CDR3 is TGTGCCAGCAGCTTCGGTCGGAACACTGAAGCTTTCTTT. Protein sequence: CASSFGRNTEAFF.

V usage is TRBV6-1 and J usage is TRBJ1-2; 10 bases line up with TRBD1. Per the germline V gene, CDR1 is MNHNS and CDR2 is SASEGT. The ends lost 4 bases at V and 5 bases at J; junction bases unmatched: 10. The CDR3 is 16 residues long. The CDR3 is CASSVYLMGQGYGYTF. The CDR3 DNA follows: TGTGCCAGCAGTGTTTACCTAATGGGACAGGGGTATGGCTACACCTTC.

The chain carries TRBV19 and TRBJ2-1; 9 bases fit TRBD2. This CDR3 comprises 15 residues. V lost 4 bases, J lost 6 bases, and 7 bases stayed unmatched. From germline, CDR1 is LNHDA and CDR2 SQIVND (reference sequence). The CDR3 loop is CASSTGGRVSNEQFF. The CDR3 nucleotides read TGTGCCAGTAGTACTGGCGGGAGGGTATCCAATGAGCAGTTCTTC.

The chain links TRBV12-5 to TRBJ2-3; 8 bases fit TRBD2. The V gene end was trimmed by 1 base and the J gene end by 3 bases; junction bases not matched to a gene: 6. The CDR3 covers 16 residues. CDR1 is LGHNT, CDR2 FRNRAP, per germline. CDR3 nucleotides: TGTGCTAGTGGTTTGGAAGCGGGAGCTGGGACAGATACGCAGTATTTT. This encodes CASGLEAGAGTDTQYF.

The V call is TRBV24-1, the J call TRBJ2-1; unclear D gene. The ends were cut back, 6 bases at V and 3 bases at J, with 5 bases in the middle. Germline CDR1 reads KGHDR; CDR2 reads SFDVKD. CDR3 size: 12 residues. CDR3 nucleotide sequence: TGTGCCACCAGTAACATCTACAATGAGCAGTTCTTC. As protein: CATSNIYNEQFF.

This clone was detected only a few times. The gene calls are TRBV19 and TRBJ2-1; D gene uncertain. The germline V gene encodes CDR1 LNHDA and CDR2 SQIVND (reference sequence). The CDR3 covers 15 residues. Trimming cost V 6 bases and J 0 bases, with 12 bases left between them. The CDR3 protein is CASSSPIISYNEQFF. The CDR3, as DNA: TGTGCCAGTAGCTCCCCTATCATCTCCTACAATGAGCAGTTCTTC.

The chain employs TRBV6-6 and TRBJ2-1, with D possibly TRBD1 on 6 matching bases. The CDR3 runs 14 residues. V was shortened by 8 bases and J by 1 base, with 12 bases between the two germline ends. Germline V gene lookup returns CDR1 MNHNY and CDR2 SVGAGI (reference sequence). The CDR3 region is CASGRDRSYNEQFF. As DNA, the CDR3 is TGTGCCAGCGGACGAGACAGGTCCTACAATGAGCAGTTCTTC.

The chain has TRBV12-3 or TRBV12-4 and TRBJ2-7; weak D call: TRBD2 (5 bases). V lost 6 bases to trimming and J lost 6 bases, with 12 bases between them. This CDR3 contains 12 residues. The chain's CDR3 is CASSQGGFEQYF. The CDR3, as DNA: TGTGCCAGCAGCCAAGGAGGCTTCGAGCAGTACTTC.

The count of this clone is one. This chain links TRBV7-9 with TRBJ2-7; D gene uncertain. Per germline, CDR1 SEHNR and CDR2 FQNEAQ (reference sequence). The CDR3 contains 15 residues. The V end was cut by 5 bases, the J end by 0 bases, with 14 bases between. The CDR3 DNA follows: TGTGCCAGCAGCCCCGTCGAAACGAGCTCCTACGAGCAGTACTTC. Protein sequence: CASSPVETSSYEQYF.

V gene TRBV18 combines with J gene TRBJ1-5, with 10 bases identical to TRBD1. The trim removed 3 bases at V and 2 bases at J, leaving 7 bases unmatched. The CDR3 length is 17 residues. Germline V gives CDR1 KGHSH, CDR2 LQKENI. The chain's CDR3 is CASSPRGTGDGNQPQHF. DNA for the CDR3: TGTGCCAGCTCACCCCGGGGGACAGGGGATGGCAATCAGCCCCAGCATTTT.

V gene TRBV5-1 combines with J gene TRBJ1-4, with 12 bases aligning to TRBD1. This CDR3 region has 17 residues. The V and J ends lost 5 bases and 8 bases, in that order; junction bases with no gene match: 13. Per the germline V gene, CDR1 is SGHRS and CDR2 is YFSETQ. The CDR3 sequence: CASRRAGQGARGEKLFF. DNA of the CDR3: TGCGCCAGCAGAAGGGCGGGACAGGGGGCCCGAGGCGAAAAACTGTTTTTT.

V gene TRBV11-3 combines with J gene TRBJ2-1; 13 bases line up with TRBD2. V trimming: 4 bases; J trimming: 0 bases; junction bases outside the gene matches: 9. Germline assignment: CDR1 SGHNT and CDR2 YENEEA. The CDR3 length is 19 residues. The CDR3 here is CASSSLPLAGGLSYNEQFF. In DNA, the CDR3 is TGTGCCAGCAGCTCCCTGCCACTAGCGGGAGGGCTCTCCTACAATGAGCAGTTCTTC.

V gene TRBV5-1 combines with J gene TRBJ2-3, with D unclear. V was cut by 4 bases and J by 0 bases, with 15 bases left in between. Germline CDR1 is SGHRS and CDR2 is YFSETQ. This CDR3 has 16 amino acids. CDR3 residues: CASSPTPRASTDTQYF. The CDR3 nucleotides are TGCGCCAGCAGCCCCACTCCTAGAGCTAGCACAGATACGCAGTATTTT. Full variable domain (remainder filled in from reference TRBV5-1 and TRBJ2-3): KAGVTQTPRYLIKTRGQQVTLSCSPISGHRSVSWYQQTPGQGLQFLFEYFSETQRNKGNFPGRFSGRQFSNSRSEMNVSTLELGDSALYLCASSPTPRASTDTQYFGPGTRLTVL.

This chain uses TRBV27 with TRBJ2-3, with TRBD2 matching over 9 bases. V lost 2 bases to trimming and J lost 5 bases; unmatched junction nucleotides: 2. The length of the CDR3 is 14 residues. The germline V gene encodes CDR1 MNHEY and CDR2 SMNVEV (reference sequence). CDR3 in DNA: TGTGCCAGCAGTTTAGCGGGAGGGGTAGATACGCAGTATTTT. It is translated as CASSLAGGVDTQYF.

Only a few counts were recorded for this clone. The chain has TRBV28 and TRBJ2-7; perhaps TRBD1 as D (5 bases). Germline values: CDR1 MDHEN, CDR2 SYDVKM. The CDR3 length is 12 residues. V lost 11 bases to trimming and J lost 3 bases, with 14 bases between them. Written as DNA, the CDR3 is TGTGCCTCGAAGACAGAATTCTACGAGCAGTACTTC. Protein product: CASKTEFYEQYF.

The rearrangement joins TRBV4-1 to TRBJ2-3, with TRBD2 matching over 10 bases. CDR3 size: 18 residues. The junction had 12 bases not matched to a gene; V was cut back by 4 bases and J by 2 bases. Per germline, CDR1 MGHRA and CDR2 YSYEKL. As DNA, the CDR3 is TGCGCCAGCAGCCTCCTAGCGGGAGTAGGACCTCTCACAGATACGCAGTATTTT. Its translation is CASSLLAGVGPLTDTQYF.

The V gene is TRBV6-5, the J gene TRBJ2-7; TRBD1 agrees at 8 bases. Germline CDR1 MNHEY, CDR2 SVGAGI. V was pared by 4 bases and J by 6 bases, with 14 bases of the junction left unmatched. The CDR3 consists of 16 residues. Here the CDR3 reads CASSSYVTGDPFEQYF. As DNA, the CDR3 is TGTGCCAGCAGTTCCTACGTGACAGGGGACCCCTTCGAGCAGTACTTC.

V gene TRBV5-1 combines with J gene TRBJ2-2; the match to TRBD1 covers 9 bases. Germline loops: CDR1 SGHRS, CDR2 YFSETQ. The CDR3 is 17 residues long. Germline trimming cut 0 bases from V and 5 bases from J; bases unmatched to any gene: 8. CDR3 region: CASSLDHLGQGTGELFF. The DNA of the CDR3 is TGCGCCAGCAGCTTGGATCACCTCGGACAGGGGACCGGGGAGCTGTTTTTT.

The chain recombines TRBV6-5 with TRBJ1-2; the D gene is possibly TRBD1 (6 bases). Between the trimmed V and J ends, which lost 5 bases and 8 bases, there was a span of 18 bases. In germline, CDR1 is MNHEY, CDR2 SVGAGI. The CDR3 runs to 14 residues. The DNA of the CDR3 is TGTGCCAGCAGTCCTATTACAGGGTCGCGCGGCTACACCTTC. Protein sequence: CASSPITGSRGYTF.